These T cell receptor beta chains were read from a single sample in a study of blood T cell repertoires in COVID-19. Only in-frame clones appear in the TCRdb table, and some are missing; sequencing was by immunoSEQ multiplex PCR. Here the sample spans about 200,000 clones, around 85% being singletons. Material for sequencing was peripheral blood. These receptor sequences come from a man aged 55-75 years with COVID-19, enrolled during active disease. CDR3s include the opening cysteine and the closing phenylalanine or tryptophan. D genes are given only for firm matches. Expanded clones are given a class, and other clones once, few, many or no size at all.

TRBJ2-7 | NA | TRBD2 | TRBV27 | TGTGCCAGCAGTTTGAAGTCTAGCGGGACACTCGAGCAGTACTTC | CASSLKSSGTLEQYF
TRBJ2-7 | NA | NA | TRBV5-6 | TGTGCCAGCAGCTTGGCAGGCTCCTACGAGCAGTACTTC | CASSLAGSYEQYF
TRBJ2-1 | NA | TRBD1 | TRBV3-1/TRBV3-2 | TGTGCCAGCAGCCAAGCGATCCGGGAAGGGGGCGATGAGCAGTTCTTC | CASSQAIREGGDEQFF
TRBJ2-2 | NA | NA | TRBV9 | TGTGCCAGCAGCGGGCCCACCGGGGAGCTGTTTTTT | CASSGPTGELFF
TRBJ1-1 | NA | NA | TRBV5-1 | TGCGCCAGCAGCTTGGTCGGGTTGAACACTGAAGCTTTCTTT | CASSLVGLNTEAFF
TRBJ1-4 | NA | TRBD1 | TRBV7-9 | TGTGCCAGCAACAGGGACAGCCCGGCGGAAAAACTGTTTTTT | CASNRDSPAEKLFF
TRBJ2-7 | NA | TRBD2 | TRBV4-2 | TGTGCCAGCAGCCAAGATAATAGCGGGAGACCAAACGAGCAGTACTTC | CASSQDNSGRPNEQYF
TRBJ2-7 | few | NA | TRBV6-1 | TGTGCCAGCAGTGAAACCGCCAGGGCTAGGTACGAGCAGTACTTC | CASSETARARYEQYF
TRBJ2-1 | NA | TRBD2 | TRBV6-5 | TGTGCCAGCACCCCGCGGGGGGTCTCCTACAATGAGCAGTTCTTC | CASTPRGVSYNEQFF
TRBJ1-2 | NA | NA | TRBV30 | TGTGCCTGGAGTCCCCCTAGAGAGATGTTCTATGGCTACACCTTC | CAWSPPREMFYGYTF
TRBJ2-1 | NA | NA | TRBV4-1 | TGCGCCAGCAGCCAAGCTAGCGCAAATGAGCAGTTCTTC | CASSQASANEQFF
TRBJ2-5 | once | TRBD1 | TRBV27 | TGTGCCAGCAGTTTATTAGGACAGGAAGAGACCCAGTACTTC | CASSLLGQEETQYF
TRBJ2-7 | NA | TRBD2 | TRBV28 | TGTGCCAGCAGTTTATCCGGGACTAGCGTCTACGAGCAGTACTTC | CASSLSGTSVYEQYF
TRBJ2-5 | NA | NA | TRBV7-9 | TGTGCCAGCAGCCTCTCCGGAGGGCGGGAGACCCAGTACTTC | CASSLSGGRETQYF
TRBJ2-4 | NA | NA | TRBV27 | TGTGCCAGCAGTCCACCGCCTCATCCCGGCAAAAACATTCAGTACTTC | CASSPPPHPGKNIQYF
TRBJ1-1 | once | TRBD1 | TRBV9 | TGTGCCAGCAGCCCTACAGGGGATTACACTGAAGCTTTCTTT | CASSPTGDYTEAFF
TRBJ1-1 | NA | NA | TRBV5-5 | TGTGCCAGCAGCTTAAATCCACAGAACACTGAAGCTTTCTTT | CASSLNPQNTEAFF
TRBJ2-5 | NA | TRBD2 | TRBV25-1 | TGTGCCAGCAGTGTATCTCGGGGGGGGGAGACCCAGTACTTC | CASSVSRGGETQYF
TRBJ1-4 | NA | TRBD1 | TRBV7-2 | TGTGCCAGCAGCCTCCGGGACAGTGGAAAACTGTTTTTT | CASSLRDSGKLFF
TRBJ2-3 | NA | TRBD1 | TRBV18 | TGTGCCAGCTCACGACAGGGGGCTGTAGATACGCAGTATTTT | CASSRQGAVDTQYF
TRBJ2-2 | NA | NA | TRBV19 | TGTGCCAGTAGCCCCGGACAGACTTTGAACACCGGGGAGCTGTTTTTT | CASSPGQTLNTGELFF
TRBJ1-3 | NA | NA | TRBV6-5 | TGTGCCAGCAGAACAGGGAAGGTCGGAAACACCATATATTTT | CASRTGKVGNTIYF
TRBJ2-7 | NA | TRBD2 | TRBV10-1 | TGCGCCAGCAGTGATACTAGCGGGACTGGGGAGCAGTACTTC | CASSDTSGTGEQYF
TRBJ1-2 | few | NA | TRBV27 | TGTGCCAGCAGTTTACGGGAGGTCGGCTATGGCTACACCTTC | CASSLREVGYGYTF
TRBJ2-7 | NA | NA | TRBV3-1/TRBV3-2 | TGTGCCAGCAGCCAATTGGGGGGAGCTTCCTACGAGCAGTACTTC | CASSQLGGASYEQYF
TRBJ2-1 | NA | TRBD2 | TRBV11-2 | TGTGCCAGCAGCTTAGAACGGGAGGGCCGCAATGAGCAGTTCTTC | CASSLEREGRNEQFF
TRBJ2-6 | NA | TRBD1 | TRBV7-8 | TGTGCCAGCAGCTTAGCCGGGACAGGAGACTCTGGGGCCAACGTCCTGACTTTC | CASSLAGTGDSGANVLTF
TRBJ2-1 | NA | TRBD2 | TRBV6-2/TRBV6-3 | TGTGCCAGCAGCCCTTCCGGCGGGGGGGGAACCTACAATGAGCAGTTCTTC | CASSPSGGGGTYNEQFF
TRBJ1-2 | NA | NA | TRBV3-1/TRBV3-2 | TGTGCCAGCAGCCCTCGGGAAGGGTTGTTTTCTTTCGACACCTTC | CASSPREGLFSFDTF
TRBJ1-6 | NA | TRBD1 | TRBV19 | TGTGCCAGTAGTATAATTAGGGCCGGGACAGCGAATTCACCCCTCCACTTT | CASSIIRAGTANSPLHF
TRBJ1-1 | NA | TRBD1 | TRBV5-1 | TGCGCCAGCAGCTACCGACAGGGGGCTTCTGTATACACTGAAGCTTTCTTT | CASSYRQGASVYTEAFF
TRBJ2-1 | once | NA | TRBV7-9 | TGTGCCAGCAGCTTGCCCATTGCCGGGCAGGGTGGATACAATGAGCAGTTCTTC | CASSLPIAGQGGYNEQFF
TRBJ2-5 | NA | TRBD2 | TRBV7-9 | TGTGCCAGCAGCTTTTCGGGGGGACGACTCCAGGAGACCCAGTACTTC | CASSFSGGRLQETQYF
TRBJ2-3 | NA | TRBD1 | TRBV5-5 | TGTGCCAGCAGCTTGTCTCAGGGGGCAGATACGCAGTATTTT | CASSLSQGADTQYF
TRBJ2-6 | NA | TRBD1 | TRBV7-9 | TGTGCCAGCAGCCGGCCAGGGGGAACTGGGGCCAACGTCCTGACTTTC | CASSRPGGTGANVLTF
TRBJ1-4 | NA | TRBD1 | TRBV10-3 | TGTGCCATCAGCCCAGGGGGCGATAATGAAAAACTGTTTTTT | CAISPGGDNEKLFF
TRBJ2-2 | once | TRBD1 | TRBV27 | TGTGCCAGCAGTTCCCTACGACAGGGGTCCCCCGGGGAGCTGTTTTTT | CASSSLRQGSPGELFF
TRBJ1-1 | NA | NA | TRBV27 | TGTGCCAGCAGTTACCTCATGGGCTCTGAAGCTTTCTTT | CASSYLMGSEAFF
TRBJ2-7 | NA | TRBD2 | TRBV28 | TGTGCCAGCACCGTAGCGGGAGTCTCCTCCTACGAGCAGTACTTC | CASTVAGVSSYEQYF
TRBJ1-4 | NA | NA | TRBV6-1 | TGTGCCAGCAGTGAAACAGGGTCGGCTGAAAAACTGTTTTTT | CASSETGSAEKLFF
TRBJ1-2 | NA | NA | TRBV5-5 | TGTGCCAGCAGCCCAGTAGGCGCGGAGGGCTACACCTTC | CASSPVGAEGYTF
TRBJ2-5 | NA | NA | TRBV9 | TGTGCCAGCAGCCAGGGGGGTAGCGCGGAGACCCAGTACTTC | CASSQGGSAETQYF
TRBJ2-5 | NA | TRBD1 | TRBV10-3 | TGTGCCATCTCCCCACGGGACAGGGAGAAAGAGACCCAGTACTTC | CAISPRDREKETQYF
TRBJ2-7 | NA | NA | TRBV6-6 | TGTGCCAGCAGGGGCGGGCTGGGAGAGCAGTACTTC | CASRGGLGEQYF
TRBJ1-2 | NA | TRBD1 | TRBV7-2 | TGTGCCAGCAGCTCAGAGGGGGCATCTTCTAACTATGGCTACACCTTC | CASSSEGASSNYGYTF
TRBJ1-4 | NA | NA | TRBV20-1 | TGCAGTGCAGGGGATGAAAAACTGTTTTTT | CSAGDEKLFF
TRBJ2-2 | few | NA | TRBV6-5 | TGTGCCAGTAGCAGGGTTCCCCACGCGCACGGGGAGCTGTTTTTT | CASSRVPHAHGELFF
TRBJ2-3 | NA | TRBD2 | TRBV10-3 | TGTGCCTCGCAACTAGCGGTAGCAACAGATACGCAGTATTTT | CASQLAVATDTQYF
TRBJ2-3 | once | NA | TRBV5-1 | TGCGCCAGCAGCTTCCAGGGAGATACGCAGTATTTT | CASSFQGDTQYF
TRBJ1-5 | NA | NA | TRBV19 | TGTGCCAGTGGTTTCTTGGGAGGTCAGCCCCAGCATTTT | CASGFLGGQPQHF
TRBJ1-2 | NA | NA | TRBV11-2 | TGTGCCAGCAGCTCCCACAGAACCGGCTACACCTTC | CASSSHRTGYTF
TRBJ1-4 | NA | TRBD1 | TRBV5-1 | TGCGCCAGCGCTACCGGGACAGGGGGCGAAAAACTGTTTTTT | CASATGTGGEKLFF
TRBJ2-1 | once | TRBD1 | TRBV7-9 | TGTGCCAGCAGCTCATCCTCCGGGACAGGGGTATTAGGGCAGTTCTTC | CASSSSSGTGVLGQFF
TRBJ2-6 | NA | TRBD1 | TRBV27 | TGTGCCAGCACTCTCCGGGACAGGGGGCCAACTGGGGCCAACGTCCTGACTTTC | CASTLRDRGPTGANVLTF
TRBJ2-2 | NA | TRBD1 | TRBV11-3 | TGTGCCAGCAGCTCGGGACAGGGCACCGGGGAGCTGTTTTTT | CASSSGQGTGELFF
TRBJ1-1 | NA | NA | TRBV19 | TGTGCCAGTACCCTGTCAGGCACTGAAGCTTTCTTT | CASTLSGTEAFF
TRBJ2-1 | NA | TRBD2 | TRBV9 | TGTGCCAGCAGCGTCGGACTAGCGGACGAGCAGTTCTTC | CASSVGLADEQFF
TRBJ1-2 | once | NA | TRBV27 | TGTGCCAGCAGTAAGACAGGCCACGGCTACACCTTC | CASSKTGHGYTF